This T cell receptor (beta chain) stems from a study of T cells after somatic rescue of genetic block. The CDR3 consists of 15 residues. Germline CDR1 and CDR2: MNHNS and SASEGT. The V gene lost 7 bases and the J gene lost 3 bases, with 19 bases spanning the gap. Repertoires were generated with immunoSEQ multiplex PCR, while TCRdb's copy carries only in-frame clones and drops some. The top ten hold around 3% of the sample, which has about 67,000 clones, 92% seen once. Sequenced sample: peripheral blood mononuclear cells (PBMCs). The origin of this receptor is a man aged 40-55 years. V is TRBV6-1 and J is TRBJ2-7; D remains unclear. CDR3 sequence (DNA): TGTGCCAGCAATGTCGGCCCTGAAGGGCGCTACGAGCAGTACTTC. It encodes CASNVGPEGRYEQYF.